The present T cell receptor beta chain was sequenced within a study of T cell repertoires in cytomegalovirus infection. Study overall: Both CMV infection and a matching HLA type were indicated by public TCR beta signatures.

This clonotype was detected a few times. Antigen: not known. From germline, CDR1 is MDHEN and CDR2 SYDVKM. V was shortened by 8 bases and J by 2 bases, with 10 bases between the two germline ends. CDR3 size: 13 residues. MiXCR, run by TCRdb on the reads, gives a single entry per CDR3 protein. The sample consists of 200,000 or so distinct CDR3 sequences, 35% to 40% of them appearing once. Study results and caveats: Pooled public TCR beta family frequency picked out CMV carriers with the relevant HLA. Across the ex vivo response, the dominant clonotypes were HLA-C-restricted CMV-specific TCR beta clonotypes.

The sample consisted of CD8+ T cells from cultured PBMCs, taken from culture after CMV antigen stimulation. The chain uses TRBV28 and TRBJ2-1; no firm D call. The receptor comes from a human donor in good health (CMV status not recorded). Some clones in this sample may be carry-over from other donors' samples. CDR3 bases: TGTGCCAGCCATACCACCACCTACAATGAGCAGTTCTTC. The encoded protein is CASHTTTYNEQFF.